This T cell receptor (beta chain) was captured by sequencing in a study of blood T cell repertoires in COVID-19. Study-wide background: Both acute and convalescent COVID-19 samples were obtained from the United States, Italy and Spain. T cells, B-cell-depleted T cells, or PBMCs provided the cDNA or gDNA that served as material.

Germline V lookup: CDR1 GTSNPN, CDR2 SVGIG (reference sequence). Between the trimmed V and J ends, which lost 2 bases and 0 bases, there was a span of 8 bases. The length of the CDR3 is 14 residues. How the authors handled the data: The authors estimated nucleated cell counts from reference gene primer amplification. The repertoire was sequenced with immunoSEQ multiplex PCR; TCRdb's copy has only in-frame clones and lacks some. That table supplies the V and J calls and clone size; D and trimming were determined from the DNA. The data contain 100,000 to 150,000 clones, approximately 84% of them singletons.

The clonotype originates from a man between 60 and 75 years old with acute or convalescent COVID-19. The rearrangement links TRBV30 to TRBJ1-3, with a tentative D call TRBD1 (5 bases). Material: peripheral blood. The CDR3 nucleotides read TGTGCCTGGAGTTTTACAGGCTCTGGAAACACCATATATTTT. Translation: CAWSFTGSGNTIYF.